These 16 T cell receptor beta chains share one sample of origin, sequenced in a study of spatial heterogeneity in lung cancer. These receptors have no identified antigens. The time point was: sample taken at primary tumor resection. TCRdb independently ran MiXCR on the 5' RACE reads; one entry per CDR3 protein. This repertoire shows approximately 21,000 distinct CDR3 sequences, approximately 6.5% found once; its top ten account for under 13%. Study conclusions and caveats: How many expanded intratumoral alpha and beta TCRs were present tracked the tumor mutation count, which was a count of nonsynonymous mutations.

The sequencing here drew on lung tumor tissue, taken at surgery. The source is a male donor with early-stage non-small cell lung cancer.

This clonotype was counted between two and nine times. The chain has TRBV12-3 or TRBV12-4 and TRBJ2-7; D call uncertain. Between the trimmed V and J ends, which lost 2 bases and 2 bases, there was a span of 7 bases. The CDR3 is 13 residues long. CDR3 loop: CASSLRAAYEQYF. The CDR3, as DNA: TGTGCCAGCAGTTTAAGGGCAGCCTACGAGCAGTACTTC.

This clonotype was seen many times. The gene calls are TRBV6-6 and TRBJ2-3; 7 nucleotides align to TRBD2. This CDR3 contains 15 residues. CDR1 is MNHNY and CDR2 is SVGAGI in the germline V gene (reference sequence). After removal of 2 bases from V and 1 base from J, the junction contained 3 bases not matched to a gene. CDR3 protein: CASSYRTSGTDTQYF. The CDR3 DNA reads as TGTGCCAGCAGTTACCGCACTAGCGGCACAGATACGCAGTATTTT.

The sample holds many counts of this clonotype. The chain carries TRBV7-2 and TRBJ2-1; D remains ambiguous. V was pared by 4 bases and J by 6 bases, with 10 bases between. Germline V CDR1 and CDR2: SGHTA, FQGNSA. The CDR3 extends over 13 amino acids. For the CDR3, the DNA is TGTGCCAGCAGCTACGAGTCAGGCAATGAGCAGTTCTTC. Translation gives CASSYESGNEQFF.

This clonotype showed up many times. The chain employs TRBV5-1 and TRBJ2-4; possible D gene TRBD2, 5 bases. The CDR3 sequence is 15 residues long. Germline V gene sequence: CDR1 SGHRS, CDR2 YFSETQ. The V gene lost 2 bases and the J gene lost 0 bases, with 9 bases spanning the gap. DNA for the CDR3: TGCGCCAGCAGCTTAGCGGTGGGAGCCAAAAACATTCAGTACTTC. Encoded protein: CASSLAVGAKNIQYF.

There are many counts of this clonotype. This chain joins TRBV9 and TRBJ2-2, with D unclear. The CDR3 loop spans 13 amino acids. V lost 1 base and J 2 bases, leaving 3 bases between the germline ends. CDR1 and CDR2 (germline): SGDLS, YYNGEE. The CDR3 protein is CASSVFNTGELFF. CDR3 DNA: TGTGCCAGCAGCGTATTCAACACCGGGGAGCTGTTTTTT.

This clonotype was counted only a few times. The V call is TRBV19, the J call TRBJ2-7, with 8 positions matching TRBD1. The length of the CDR3 is 17 residues. The junction had 18 bases not matched to a gene; V was cut back by 6 bases and J by 5 bases. Per the germline V gene, CDR1 is LNHDA and CDR2 is SQIVND (reference sequence). The CDR3 reads CASSRTTAGTGGNEQYF. The CDR3 DNA sequence: TGTGCCAGTAGCCGCACCACCGCCGGGACAGGAGGCAACGAGCAGTACTTC.

The chain recombines TRBV5-1 with TRBJ2-3, with 10 nucleotides matching TRBD1. This CDR3 region has 15 residues. Per the germline V gene, CDR1 is SGHRS and CDR2 is YFSETQ. The V gene end was trimmed by 6 bases and the J gene end by 2 bases; junction bases not matched to a gene: 6. In nucleotides, the CDR3 is TGCGCCAGCACGACGGGACAGGGGACCACAGATACGCAGTATTTT. Protein sequence: CASTTGQGTTDTQYF. The whole variable domain, filled in from reference TRBV5-1 and TRBJ2-3, reads KAGVTQTPRYLIKTRGQQVTLSCSPISGHRSVSWYQQTPGQGLQFLFEYFSETQRNKGNFPGRFSGRQFSNSRSEMNVSTLELGDSALYLCASTTGQGTTDTQYFGPGTRLTVL.

At least ten counts were recorded for this clonotype. The chain carries TRBV28 and TRBJ2-6, with 15 bases that match TRBD2. This CDR3 is 20 amino acids long. Germline CDR1 MDHEN, CDR2 SYDVKM. The junction had 7 bases not matched to a gene; V was cut back by 4 bases and J by 0 bases. The CDR3 sequence is CASSSAGLAGGPSGANVLTF. As DNA, the CDR3 is TGTGCCAGCAGTTCGGCGGGACTAGCGGGGGGTCCCTCTGGGGCCAACGTCCTGACTTTC.

There are a few counts of this clonotype. The J gene is TRBJ1-1, the V gene TRBV6-6; D unresolved. Germline V gene data show CDR1 as MNHNY and CDR2 as SVGAGI (reference sequence). This CDR3 region has 15 residues. With 5 bases removed from V and 0 bases from J, the gap between germline ends came to 13 bases. CDR3 sequence: CASSPTGPMNTEAFF. The CDR3 DNA is TGTGCCAGCAGTCCAACGGGTCCCATGAACACTGAAGCTTTCTTT.

This clonotype was recorded at least ten times. The chain combines TRBV20-1 with TRBJ2-5; D remains unclear. The CDR3 has 12 residues. The germline V gene has CDR1 DFQATT and CDR2 SNEGSKA (reference sequence). Trimming stripped 5 bases from V and 5 bases from J, with 12 bases between. The CDR3 region has the DNA TGCAGTGCTTTACAGATCGGGGAGACCCAGTACTTC. Protein: CSALQIGETQYF.

This clonotype was picked up many times. The J gene is TRBJ2-3, the V gene TRBV20-1; 7 bases fit TRBD2. V was pared by 0 bases and J by 6 bases, with 6 bases of the junction left unmatched. There are 14 residues in the CDR3. In germline, CDR1 is DFQATT, CDR2 SNEGSKA (reference sequence). This chain's CDR3 is CSARDGREWDTQYF. The CDR3 DNA follows: TGCAGTGCTAGAGATGGGCGGGAGTGGGATACGCAGTATTTT.

The gene calls are TRBV4-2 and TRBJ2-3; D is perhaps TRBD2 (5 bases). The germline gives CDR1 LGHNA, CDR2 YNFKEQ. CDR3 size: 15 residues. V shed 0 bases and J shed 8 bases, with 15 bases lying between them. CDR3 sequence (DNA): TGTGCCAGCAGCCAAGAAAGCGGACGCGAAGGTACGCAGTATTTT. Translated, it gives CASSQESGREGTQYF.

The rearrangement joins TRBV5-1 to TRBJ1-4; no definite D call. Trimming stripped 5 bases from V and 7 bases from J, with 15 bases between. From germline, CDR1 is SGHRS and CDR2 YFSETQ. This CDR3 contains 14 residues. The CDR3 is CASRLTGGSEKLFF. The CDR3 bases are TGCGCCAGCAGGCTGACGGGTGGGAGTGAAAAACTGTTTTTT. Combining the CDR3 with reference TRBV5-1 and TRBJ1-4 gives the whole variable domain KAGVTQTPRYLIKTRGQQVTLSCSPISGHRSVSWYQQTPGQGLQFLFEYFSETQRNKGNFPGRFSGRQFSNSRSEMNVSTLELGDSALYLCASRLTGGSEKLFFGSGTQLSVL.

This clonotype was seen many times. The chain carries TRBV20-1 and TRBJ1-1; D not certain. Germline V gives CDR1 DFQATT, CDR2 SNEGSKA (reference sequence). The V and J ends lost 6 bases and 6 bases respectively, with 8 bases between them. This CDR3 has 10 residues. CDR3 nucleotide sequence: TGCAGTGCCGTACAGTCTGAAGCTTTCTTT. Encoded protein: CSAVQSEAFF.

This clonotype was counted ten times or more. V and J are TRBV7-9 and TRBJ2-1; TRBD1 matches 8 bases. Losses at the gene ends were 3 bases for V and 6 bases for J; bases not matched to a gene: 13. The CDR3 is 17 residues long. CDR1 SEHNR and CDR2 FQNEAQ come from the germline V gene (reference sequence). Here the CDR3 DNA reads TGTGCCAGCAGCTTCCTAGACAGGGGCCCTTTTTCCAATGAGCAGTTCTTC. It codes for CASSFLDRGPFSNEQFF.

The table lists this clonotype with many counts. J is TRBJ2-1 and V is TRBV7-6, with no clear D. CDR1 is SGHVS and CDR2 is FNYEAQ in the germline V gene. The V and J ends lost 1 base and 5 bases respectively, with 6 bases between them. The CDR3 has 13 residues. The CDR3 bases are TGTGCCAGCAGCTTAGGTATTAACAATGAGCAGTTCTTC. Translation: CASSLGINNEQFF.